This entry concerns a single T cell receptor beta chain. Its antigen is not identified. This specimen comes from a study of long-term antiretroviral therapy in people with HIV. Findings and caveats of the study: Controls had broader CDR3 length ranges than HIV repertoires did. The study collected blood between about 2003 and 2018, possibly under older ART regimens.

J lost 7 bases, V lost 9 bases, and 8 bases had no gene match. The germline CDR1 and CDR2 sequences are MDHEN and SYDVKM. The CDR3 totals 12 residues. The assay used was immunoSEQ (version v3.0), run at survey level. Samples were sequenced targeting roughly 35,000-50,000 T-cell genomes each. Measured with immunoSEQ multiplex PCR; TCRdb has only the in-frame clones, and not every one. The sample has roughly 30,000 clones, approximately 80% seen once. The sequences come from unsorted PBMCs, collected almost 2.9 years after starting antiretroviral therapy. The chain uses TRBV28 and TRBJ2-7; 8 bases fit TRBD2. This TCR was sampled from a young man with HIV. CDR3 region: CASRGGPLEQYF. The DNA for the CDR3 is TGTGCCAGTCGGGGGGGACCCTTGGAGCAGTACTTC. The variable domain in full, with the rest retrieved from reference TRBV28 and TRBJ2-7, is DVKVTQSSRYLVKRTGEKVFLECVQDMDHENMFWYRQDPGLGLRLIYFSYDVKMKEKGDIPEGYSVSREKKERFSLILESASTNQTSMYLCASRGGPLEQYFGPGTRLTVT.